These 14 T cell receptor beta chains were sequenced from one sample in a study of tumor-infiltrating lymphocytes in oesophageal squamous cell carcinoma. TCRdb re-derived calls from the PCR reads in MiXCR, one entry per CDR3 protein. The table has 15,000 to 20,000 distinct CDR3 sequences, roughly 40% seen once; the top ten hold 30% to 40%. Sequenced: normal esophageal tissue next to the tumor. These receptors were taken from a female donor with esophageal squamous cell carcinoma.

The gene calls are TRBV7-2 and TRBJ1-2; no definite D call. The CDR3 is 12 amino acids. V was clipped by 6 bases and J by 0 bases, with 5 bases between them. Germline V gene sequence: CDR1 SGHTA, CDR2 FQGNSA. CDR3 loop: CASSSTNYGYTF. CDR3 coding DNA: TGTGCCAGCAGTTCGACTAACTATGGCTACACCTTC.

The CDR3 DNA is TGTGCCAGCAGCTTACCACGGACAGGGCCAGATACGCAGTTCTTC. Translated: CASSLPRTGPDTQFF. The chain couples TRBV11-3 to TRBJ2-1; 8 bases map to TRBD1. The CDR3 totals 15 residues. From germline, CDR1 is SGHNT and CDR2 YENEEA. Trimming at V came to 2 bases and at J to 12 bases, leaving 12 bases not matched to a gene.

The chain joins TRBV6-6 to TRBJ2-1; 11 bases are shared with TRBD2. The CDR3 loop spans 13 amino acids. V was pared by 2 bases and J by 9 bases, with 0 bases of the junction left unmatched. Germline V gene sequence: CDR1 MNHNY, CDR2 SVGAGI (reference sequence). The CDR3 protein is CASSYTSGSEQFF. The CDR3 nucleotides are TGTGCCAGCAGTTACACTAGCGGGAGTGAGCAGTTCTTC.

This clonotype was counted ten times or more. V is TRBV7-8 and J is TRBJ1-4; D remains ambiguous. V was trimmed by 1 base and J by 7 bases, leaving 13 bases between them. There are 15 residues in the CDR3. Germline assignment: CDR1 SGHVS and CDR2 FQNEAQ. CDR3 region: CASSLDGFRIEKLFF. In DNA, the CDR3 is TGTGCCAGCAGCTTAGATGGTTTCCGGATTGAAAAACTGTTTTTT.

This clonotype showed up many times. DNA for the CDR3: TGTGCCAGCAGCTTAGAGGTTGGGCTACGGCCCCAAGAGACCCAGTACTTC. This translates into CASSLEVGLRPQETQYF. This rearrangement joins TRBV7-6 to TRBJ2-5, with unresolved D. CDR1 is SGHVS and CDR2 is FNYEAQ in the germline V gene. The CDR3 spans 17 residues. Trimming removed 1 base at V and 1 base at J, with 16 bases between.

This clonotype is medium-sized. The J gene is TRBJ1-1, the V gene TRBV6-1, with D tentatively TRBD1 (6 bases). The CDR3 sequence is 14 residues long. Germline values: CDR1 MNHNS, CDR2 SASEGT. V lost 6 bases to trimming and J lost 1 base, with 12 bases between them. The CDR3 DNA follows: TGTGCCAGCAGCCTCGACAGGCAGAACACTGAAGCTTTCTTT. This translates into CASSLDRQNTEAFF.

This clonotype was detected many times. This may be a read error: a much more frequent sequence differs by one nucleotide. The genes are TRBV6-1 and TRBJ2-1; 11 nucleotides line up with TRBD1. The CDR3 has 14 amino acids. Looked up from germline, CDR1 is MNHNS and CDR2 is SASEGT. J lost 10 bases, V lost 3 bases, and 5 bases had no gene match. CDR3 in amino acids: CASSDWTGGNEQFF. Here the CDR3 DNA reads TGTGCCAGCAGTGATTGGACAGGGGGCAACGAGCAGTTCTTC.

As concerns this clonotype: A read error may explain this, as a much larger clone is one base away. J is TRBJ2-1 and V is TRBV5-6; D gene uncertain. Germline assignment: CDR1 SGHDT and CDR2 YYEEEE. The CDR3 loop spans 13 amino acids. Trimming left V 2 bases short and J 10 bases short, with 13 bases between. Written as DNA, the CDR3 is TGTGCCAGCAGCTTATTACAAGTGGACGAGCAGTTCTTC. Protein sequence: CASSLLQVDEQFF.

The J gene is TRBJ2-3, the V gene TRBV10-2; D perhaps matches TRBD2 (5 bases). Looked up from germline, CDR1 is WSHSY and CDR2 is SAAADI. With 3 bases removed from V and 1 base from J, the gap between germline ends came to 11 bases. The CDR3 totals 15 residues. The CDR3 DNA follows: TGCGCCAGCAGTGAATCGGGGTCTCGCACAGATACGCAGTATTTT. As protein: CASSESGSRTDTQYF.

This clonotype has at least ten counts. J is TRBJ2-7 and V is TRBV11-3; 7 nucleotides agree with TRBD2. The trim removed 4 bases at V and 3 bases at J, leaving 33 bases unmatched. CDR3 length: 23 residues. Germline-derived CDR1 and CDR2 are SGHNT and YENEEA. The CDR3 spells CASSWDTPQRRRESPSGYYEQYF. CDR3 nucleotide sequence: TGTGCCAGCAGCTGGGATACCCCTCAACGCCGGCGGGAGTCCCCCTCAGGCTACTACGAGCAGTACTTC.

Concerning this clonotype itself: Its ends do not fully match the called genes, so a read error is possible. This sequence joins TRBV5-1 and TRBJ1-1; 7 bases match TRBD1. The germline V gene encodes CDR1 SGHRS and CDR2 YFSETQ. This CDR3 comprises 15 residues. CDR3 amino acids: CASSLSGTANTEALF. The CDR3, as DNA: TGCGCCAGCAGCTTGAGCGGGACAGCGAACACAGAAGCTTTATTT.

The chain joins TRBV7-2 to TRBJ2-5; D unresolved. Matching the DNA end better, TRBJ2-7 makes the J call doubtful. Germline V lookup: CDR1 SGHTA, CDR2 FQGNSA. The CDR3 has 12 amino acids. This chain's CDR3 is CASSFSIYEQYF. CDR3 DNA: TGTGCCAGCAGCTTTTCGATCTACGAGCAGTACTTC.

To note about this clonotype: No conserved phenylalanine or tryptophan ends this CDR3, so it is likely a read error. Because the CDR3's place on the DNA is in doubt, the DNA is left out and the CDR3 is given as listed by TCRdb. This chain uses TRBV10-3 with TRBJ2-3; the D segment call TRBD1 is taken from the table without a DNA check. Per germline, CDR1 ENHRY and CDR2 SYGVKD. Ends included, the CDR3 has 15 residues. This chain's CDR3 is CAIKAPSLGTQYFGT.

This clonotype was observed a handful of times. The chain couples TRBV19 to TRBJ1-2; no clear D gene. Deletions cut 4 bases from V and 4 bases from J, with 10 bases between. CDR3 length equals 13 residues. Looked up from germline, CDR1 is LNHDA and CDR2 is SQIVND (reference sequence). The CDR3 bases are TGTGCCAGTAGTAGAACCCAGAGCTATGGCTACACCTTC. Protein: CASSRTQSYGYTF.